The 27 T cell receptor beta chains below come from one sample, sequenced in a study of blood T cell repertoires in COVID-19. Libraries were prepared by immunoSEQ multiplex PCR; TCRdb keeps only in-frame clonotypes and omits some of them. This sample has some 200,000 clones, with approximately 80% found just once. Sequenced: peripheral blood. The receptors were gathered from a human donor in a cohort sampled during active COVID-19.

The rearrangement uses TRBV3-1 (or the pseudogene TRBV3-2) and TRBJ2-7; D gene ambiguous. V was shortened by 0 bases and J by 1 base, with 4 bases between the two germline ends. Germline V gene data show CDR1 as LGHDT and CDR2 as YNNKEL (reference sequence). CDR3 length: 13 residues. Here the CDR3 reads CASSQETSYEQYF. For the CDR3, the DNA is TGTGCCAGCAGCCAAGAAACTTCCTACGAGCAGTACTTC.

This clone was observed a few times. V and J are TRBV5-1 and TRBJ2-7, with TRBD1 matching 8 bases. This CDR3 contains 16 residues. V was pared by 2 bases and J by 7 bases, with 14 bases of the junction left unmatched. Per the germline V gene, CDR1 is SGHRS and CDR2 is YFSETQ. CDR3 residues: CASSFLPGQDTGEQYF. The CDR3 nucleotides are TGCGCCAGCAGCTTCCTCCCGGGACAGGATACGGGGGAGCAGTACTTC.

The sample holds a few counts of this clone. V is TRBV6-2 or TRBV6-3 and J is TRBJ1-1; D uncertain. The CDR3 is 14 amino acids. Germline CDR1 MNHEY, CDR2 SVGEGT. The germline V and J ends were trimmed by 2 bases and 5 bases, with 12 bases remaining between them. The CDR3 DNA is TGTGCCAGCAGTTACGAGATTCGATTGACTGAAGCTTTCTTT. Translating gives CASSYEIRLTEAFF.

Comment on this clone: A much larger clone differs by one base, so this may be a read error. The CDR3 sequence is CASKRGNTEAFF. The CDR3 DNA reads TGTGCCAGTAAAAGGGGGAACACTGAAGCTTTCTTT. This rearrangement joins TRBV19 to TRBJ1-1; TRBD1 might be the D (5 bases). Germline V gene lookup returns CDR1 LNHDA and CDR2 SQIVND (reference sequence). V dropped 7 bases and J dropped 1 base, with 7 bases sitting between them. The CDR3 runs to 12 residues. Supplemented by reference TRBV19 and TRBJ1-1, the full variable domain reads DGGITQSPKYLFRKEGQNVTLSCEQNLNHDAMYWYRQDPGQGLRLIYYSQIVNDFQKGDIAEGYSVSREKKESFPLTVTSAQKNPTAFYLCASKRGNTEAFFGQGTRLTVV.

J is TRBJ2-3 and V is TRBV6-6; TRBD2 aligns across 10 bases. The V gene end was trimmed by 5 bases and the J gene end by 2 bases; junction bases not matched to a gene: 4. Germline loops: CDR1 MNHNY, CDR2 SVGAGI (reference sequence). CDR3 length equals 15 residues. CDR3 DNA sequence: TGTGCCAGCAGTCAACTAGCGGGGATCACAGATACGCAGTATTTT. Translation: CASSQLAGITDTQYF.

This clone was counted between two and nine times. The rearrangement joins TRBV24-1 to TRBJ2-3, with a possible D match to TRBD2 (5 bases). The germline V and J ends were trimmed by 5 bases and 1 base, with 18 bases remaining between them. The CDR3 is made up of 17 amino acids. The germline gives CDR1 KGHDR, CDR2 SFDVKD. The CDR3 sequence: CATSALKLAGGTDTQYF. The CDR3 DNA follows: TGTGCCACCAGTGCCCTCAAATTGGCGGGTGGCACAGATACGCAGTATTTT.

The CDR3 protein is CASSYETSGSLTRGEQFF. CDR3 bases: TGTGCCAGCAGTTACGAGACTAGCGGGAGCTTAACTAGGGGGGAGCAGTTCTTC. The chain has TRBV6-2 or TRBV6-3 and TRBJ2-1; TRBD2 matches 12 bases. The CDR3 loop spans 18 amino acids. Losses at the gene ends were 2 bases for V and 10 bases for J; bases not matched to a gene: 15. The germline gives CDR1 MNHEY, CDR2 SVGEGT.

This clone was detected a few times. V gene TRBV7-3 combines with J gene TRBJ2-7, with D possibly being TRBD2 (6 bases). Germline V gives CDR1 SGHTA, CDR2 FQGTGA. The CDR3 is 15 amino acids. Trimming took off 4 bases at V and 2 bases at J, with 15 bases between the two ends. CDR3 amino acids: CASSSGTAGAYEQYF. The CDR3 DNA follows: TGTGCCAGCAGCTCCGGGACTGCCGGAGCCTACGAGCAGTACTTC.

The chain carries TRBV12-3 or TRBV12-4 and TRBJ1-5, with D perhaps TRBD1 (6 bases). CDR3 size: 12 residues. Trimming took 7 bases from V and 4 from J, leaving 8 bases between them. CDR3 loop: CASKQGNQPQHF. In DNA form, the CDR3 reads TGTGCCAGCAAACAGGGAAATCAGCCCCAGCATTTT.

The chain has TRBV24-1 and TRBJ2-5, with a weak D call TRBD2 (5 bases). Germline V gene data show CDR1 as KGHDR and CDR2 as SFDVKD. V dropped 6 bases and J dropped 5 bases, with 9 bases sitting between them. The CDR3 sequence is 12 residues long. The DNA for the CDR3 is TGTGCCACCAGTCGGGGTATGGAGACCCAGTACTTC. Translated, it gives CATSRGMETQYF.

This rearrangement joins TRBV7-3 to TRBJ1-6; tentative D call: TRBD1 (5 bases). Germline assignment: CDR1 SGHTA and CDR2 FQGTGA. The V and J ends lost 3 bases and 6 bases respectively, with 12 bases between them. This CDR3 spans 15 amino acids. The CDR3 loop reads CASSFQAGLNSPLHF. The CDR3, as DNA: TGTGCCAGCAGCTTCCAGGCGGGACTTAATTCACCCCTCCACTTT.

The V and J genes are TRBV9 and TRBJ2-7; 7 bases are shared with TRBD1. This CDR3 has 14 residues. The germline CDR1 and CDR2 sequences are SGDLS and YYNGEE. Trimming cost V 4 bases and J 3 bases; bases outside gene matches: 7. The CDR3 protein is CASSLGQAFYEQYF. CDR3 DNA sequence: TGTGCCAGCAGCCTCGGACAGGCCTTCTACGAGCAGTACTTC.

The chain uses TRBV20-1 and TRBJ2-3; D gene unclear. CDR1 and CDR2 from the germline V gene are DFQATT and SNEGSKA (reference sequence). CDR3 length: 11 residues. V lost 6 bases to trimming and J lost 2 bases, with 6 bases between them. CDR3: CSAQITDTQYF. CDR3 nucleotides: TGCAGTGCCCAGATCACAGATACGCAGTATTTT.

The chain is built from TRBV6-5 and TRBJ1-2; maybe TRBD1 (6 bases). CDR1 and CDR2 (germline): MNHEY, SVGAGI. V lost 8 bases and J 0 bases, leaving 13 bases between the germline ends. This CDR3 region has 14 residues. Here the CDR3 reads CASRVQGTNYGYTF. In nucleotides, the CDR3 is TGTGCCAGCCGGGTACAGGGAACTAACTATGGCTACACCTTC.

There are a few counts of this clone. The CDR3 region is CASTSGTGGRGQYF. Written as DNA, the CDR3 is TGTGCCAGCACTAGCGGGACAGGGGGAAGAGGGCAGTACTTC. V and J are TRBV7-9 and TRBJ2-7; TRBD1 aligns across 11 bases. There are 14 residues in the CDR3. Germline V gene sequence: CDR1 SEHNR, CDR2 FQNEAQ (reference sequence). The V and J ends lost 7 bases and 9 bases, in that order; junction bases with no gene match: 11.

This clone was seen only once. The chain has TRBV27 and TRBJ2-5, with TRBD1 identical over 7 bases. The V and J ends lost 6 bases and 6 bases, in that order; junction bases with no gene match: 19. CDR3 length: 17 amino acids. CDR1 is MNHEY and CDR2 is SMNVEV in the germline V gene (reference sequence). This CDR3 is CASSLIAPTGAAQTQYF. The CDR3 DNA follows: TGTGCCAGCAGCCTTATCGCACCAACAGGGGCGGCCCAGACCCAGTACTTC.

The V gene is TRBV18, the J gene TRBJ2-2; 9 positions agree with TRBD1. Germline lookup yields CDR1 KGHSH and CDR2 LQKENI. The V segment lost 8 bases and the J segment 3 bases; nucleotides outside the gene matches: 7. The CDR3 covers 15 residues. CDR3 region: CASAWDRVDTGELFF. The CDR3 nucleotides read TGTGCCAGCGCTTGGGACAGGGTGGACACCGGGGAGCTGTTTTTT.

The chain links TRBV11-2 to TRBJ2-2; D is uncertain. V lost 3 bases and J lost 5, with 7 bases in between. Germline V gene data show CDR1 as SGHAT and CDR2 as FQNNGV. The CDR3 length is 13 residues. The CDR3 loop reads CASSFAGTGELFF. The CDR3 DNA follows: TGTGCCAGCAGCTTTGCAGGAACCGGGGAGCTGTTTTTT.

Only one count was recorded for this clone. The chain couples TRBV7-2 to TRBJ2-7; TRBD1 matches 7 bases. The CDR3 length is 15 residues. Germline V gene data show CDR1 as SGHTA and CDR2 as FQGNSA. V shed 2 bases and J 3 bases; nucleotides not matched to a gene: 7. CDR3 sequence (DNA): TGTGCCAGCAGCTTAAGGGGGACAGACAACTACGAGCAGTACTTC. Protein product: CASSLRGTDNYEQYF.

The chain joins TRBV5-1 to TRBJ2-1; 7 nucleotides agree with TRBD1. The J segment lost 5 bases and the V segment lost 2 bases, leaving 10 bases of the junction unmatched. The CDR3 runs to 16 residues. Germline assignment: CDR1 SGHRS and CDR2 YFSETQ. The CDR3 loop is CASSFDRAVLDNEQFF. CDR3 nucleotide sequence: TGCGCCAGCAGCTTCGACAGGGCGGTATTGGACAATGAGCAGTTCTTC. The full variable domain, in which reference TRBV5-1 and TRBJ2-1 provide the parts outside the CDR3, is KAGVTQTPRYLIKTRGQQVTLSCSPISGHRSVSWYQQTPGQGLQFLFEYFSETQRNKGNFPGRFSGRQFSNSRSEMNVSTLELGDSALYLCASSFDRAVLDNEQFFGPGTRLTVL.

This clone was seen a handful of times. V and J are TRBV7-2 and TRBJ1-2; D is undetermined. The CDR3 spans 12 residues. Germline lookup yields CDR1 SGHTA and CDR2 FQGNSA. V was shortened by 1 base and J by 6 bases, with 6 bases between the two germline ends. CDR3 coding DNA: TGTGCCAGCAGCTTAGGGGAGGATGGCTACACCTTC. This gives the protein CASSLGEDGYTF.

This rearrangement joins TRBV7-9 to TRBJ2-7; unclear D gene. Trimming took off 1 base at V and 7 bases at J, with 8 bases between the two ends. The CDR3 loop spans 12 amino acids. Germline values: CDR1 SEHNR, CDR2 FQNEAQ (reference sequence). The chain's CDR3 is CASSLVQREQYF. For the CDR3, the DNA is TGTGCCAGCAGCTTAGTTCAGAGGGAGCAGTACTTC.

The chain joins TRBV14 to TRBJ1-6; 9 bases map to TRBD1. Germline V gene sequence: CDR1 SGHDN, CDR2 FVKESK. This CDR3 region has 15 residues. Trimming removed 4 bases from V and 7 bases from J; junction bases left unmatched: 5. The DNA for the CDR3 is TGTGCCAGCAGCCCTACAGGGGGCTGGAATTCACCCCTCCACTTT. Its protein product is CASSPTGGWNSPLHF.

The chain couples TRBV6-5 to TRBJ2-7, with TRBD1 as a possible D gene (6 bases). V lost 4 bases and J lost 2, with 15 bases in between. Germline V CDR1 and CDR2: MNHEY, SVGAGI. This CDR3 comprises 15 residues. The CDR3 here is CASSFPGRGPYEQYF. The CDR3 DNA is TGTGCCAGCAGTTTTCCCGGCAGGGGACCCTACGAGCAGTACTTC.

The chain couples TRBV20-1 to TRBJ2-2; D is uncertain. Trimming pared 3 bases from V and 0 bases from J, leaving 8 bases between. Germline assignment: CDR1 DFQATT and CDR2 SNEGSKA (reference sequence). The CDR3 has 14 residues. The CDR3 loop is CSASLVTNTGELFF. In nucleotides, the CDR3 is TGCAGTGCTAGTCTAGTAACGAACACCGGGGAGCTGTTTTTT.

V and J are TRBV19 and TRBJ2-1; TRBD1 aligns across 8 bases. J lost 2 bases, V lost 7 bases, and 4 bases had no gene match. From germline, CDR1 is LNHDA and CDR2 SQIVND (reference sequence). This CDR3 comprises 14 residues. The CDR3 here is CASTDRVTYNEQFF. The CDR3 DNA reads TGTGCCAGTACGGACAGGGTAACCTACAATGAGCAGTTCTTC. Based on the CDR3 plus reference TRBV19 and TRBJ2-1, the full variable domain is DGGITQSPKYLFRKEGQNVTLSCEQNLNHDAMYWYRQDPGQGLRLIYYSQIVNDFQKGDIAEGYSVSREKKESFPLTVTSAQKNPTAFYLCASTDRVTYNEQFFGPGTRLTVL.

The chain joins TRBV9 to TRBJ1-3; D is possibly TRBD1 (6 bases). Germline values: CDR1 SGDLS, CDR2 YYNGEE. The V and J ends lost 0 bases and 3 bases respectively, with 13 bases between them. The CDR3 loop spans 16 amino acids. The CDR3 protein is CASSVGLGAGGNTIYF. Written as DNA, the CDR3 is TGTGCCAGCAGCGTAGGGTTGGGGGCTGGTGGAAACACCATATATTTT. Looking up the rest from reference TRBV9 and TRBJ1-3 gives the full variable domain: DSGVTQTPKHLITATGQRVTLRCSPRSGDLSVYWYQQSLDQGLQFLIQYYNGEERAKGNILERFSAQQFPDLHSELNLSSLELGDSALYFCASSVGLGAGGNTIYFGEGSWLTVV.